A single sample gave rise to the 8 T cell receptor beta chains below, sequenced in a study of regulatory T cells in long-lasting Graves disease (TCRdb year 2021). Library prep was done by multiplex PCR. TCRdb records Illumina HiSeq 4000 as the sequencer. iRepertoire HTBI primers and Arm-PCR amplification of CDR3 regions were used to construct TCR beta libraries. The public reads were reanalyzed by TCRdb: fastp trimming at Q25, MiXCR alignment, in-frame beta chains only. Rows merge per CDR3 protein into single entries with the most common DNA and genes. The sample table lists about 460,000 distinct CDR3 sequences, around a fifth of them with a count of one. Approximately 14% of the sample rests with the top ten. Taken with the paper, the label for time point translates to: persistent/refractory GD, antithyroid drugs over 5 years with positive TRAb. For both TCR sequencing and RNA sequencing, RNA was extracted from PBMCs using TRIzol.

Sequences were derived from peripheral blood mononuclear cells (PBMCs), sampled when the disease was refractory, from a patient treated with antithyroid drugs. These receptor sequences come from a female donor with Graves disease.

This clonotype was seen repeatedly, ten times or more. The rearrangement links TRBV11-2 to TRBJ1-2, with a possible D match to TRBD1 (6 bases). V lost 5 bases, J lost 8 bases, and 12 bases lay in between. CDR1 SGHAT and CDR2 FQNNGV come from the germline V gene. This CDR3 is built from 12 residues. The CDR3 DNA sequence: TGTGCCAGCAGCCCACAGGGAAGAGGCTACACCTTC. Protein sequence: CASSPQGRGYTF.

V usage is TRBV13 and J usage is TRBJ1-5; D gene ambiguous. The V gene's germline CDR1 is PRHDT and CDR2 FYEKMQ (reference sequence). The CDR3 spans 14 residues. The ends were cut back, 4 bases at V and 7 bases at J, with 14 bases in the middle. CDR3 protein: CASSYGSAKQPQHF. DNA for the CDR3: TGTGCCAGCAGCTACGGTTCGGCAAAGCAGCCCCAGCATTTT.

About this clonotype: The germline gene is not matched at one end of the junction; a read error may be the cause. The chain employs TRBV11-2 and TRBJ1-1, with unresolved D. Looked up from germline, CDR1 is SGHAT and CDR2 is FQNNGV. This CDR3 has 16 amino acids. Here the CDR3 DNA reads TGCGCCAGCAGCCAAGATCGAAGCAGACCGAACACTGAAGCTTTCTTT. Amino acid sequence: CASSQDRSRPNTEAFF.

The CDR3 loop reads CASSRPGHDQPQHF. The CDR3 bases are TGTGCCAGCAGTCGCCCGGGACATGATCAGCCCCAGCATTTT. V usage is TRBV6-1 and J usage is TRBJ1-5, with D tentatively TRBD1 (6 bases). CDR1 and CDR2 from the germline V gene are MNHNS and SASEGT. Trimming stripped 5 bases from V and 5 bases from J, with 13 bases between. CDR3 size: 14 residues.

This clonotype was detected only once. This sequence may be a read error, since a much larger clone differs from it by one base. The rearrangement joins TRBV7-6 to TRBJ1-1; no definite D call. This CDR3 is 16 amino acids long. Germline V CDR1 and CDR2: SGHVS, FNYEAQ. The CDR3 loop reads CASRLAGTGQNTEAFF. The CDR3 nucleotides read TGTGCCAGCCGCTTAGCCGGAACCGGGCAGAACACTGAAGCTTTCTTT.

The sample holds a few counts of this clonotype. Just one base apart from a much larger clone, this may be a read error. The chain recombines TRBV14 with TRBJ1-1; unclear D gene. Germline V gene data show CDR1 as SGHDN and CDR2 as FVKESK. Trimming removed 2 bases at V and 5 bases at J, with 3 bases between. This CDR3 contains 11 residues. CDR3 DNA sequence: TGTGCCAGCAGCCAACAGACTGAAGCTTTCTTT. Amino acids: CASSQQTEAFF.

This clonotype has a count of ten or more. V and J are TRBV28 and TRBJ1-1, with D hard to call. Germline V gene sequence: CDR1 MDHEN, CDR2 SYDVKM. Trimming removed 5 bases from V and 1 base from J, with 8 bases in between. The CDR3 extends over 13 amino acids. In nucleotides, the CDR3 is TGTGCCAGCAGTGTCCAGACGAACACTGAAGCTTTCTTT. This gives the protein CASSVQTNTEAFF.

This clonotype was observed many times. For the CDR3, the DNA is TGTGCCAGCAGCTTAGGGGGAGGCTTCTATAGCAATCAGCCCCAGCATTTT. Its translation is CASSLGGGFYSNQPQHF. The chain is built from TRBV7-2 and TRBJ1-5, with no clear D. The CDR3 length is 17 residues. From germline, CDR1 is SGHTA and CDR2 FQGNSA. The V end lost 1 base, the J end lost 0 bases, and 13 bases lay between the germline ends. Full variable domain (missing parts from reference TRBV7-2 and TRBJ1-5): GAGVSQSPSNKVTEKGKDVELRCDPISGHTALYWYRQSLGQGLEFLIYFQGNSAPDKSGLPSDRFSAERTGGSVSTLTIQRTQQEDSAVYLCASSLGGGFYSNQPQHFGDGTRLSIL.